This T cell receptor (beta chain) was obtained from a study of shared clonotypes between healthy human individuals. The CDR3 has 13 residues. Germline V lookup: CDR1 SGHVS, CDR2 FQNEAQ. V lost 8 bases and J lost 7; bases outside the gene matches: 6. CD4+ cells yielded CD45RA+ naive and CD45RA-negative memory subsets. Sequencing was performed with immunoSEQ multiplex PCR; in TCRdb, only in-frame clones are kept and a portion is missing. The sample shows roughly 2.5 million clones, approximately 90% of them seen only once. Concerning this clone: Its antigen is currently unknown.

Notes on the study in general: Rarefaction revealed incomplete sorted-subset sequencing despite large depth. It was only blood that was sampled, and tissue repertoires likely differ. Of the naive CD4 clonotypes, roughly 5% were shared across several donors.

The TCR comes from a man younger than 35 in good health. The chain combines TRBV7-8 with TRBJ2-1, with 9 bases identical to TRBD1. Sequencing was carried out using naive CD4+ T cells sorted from blood. Subset described: CD45RA+ positively selected. CDR3 residues: CASGHRGQNEQFF. DNA for the CDR3: TGTGCCAGCGGGCACAGGGGGCAAAATGAGCAGTTCTTC.